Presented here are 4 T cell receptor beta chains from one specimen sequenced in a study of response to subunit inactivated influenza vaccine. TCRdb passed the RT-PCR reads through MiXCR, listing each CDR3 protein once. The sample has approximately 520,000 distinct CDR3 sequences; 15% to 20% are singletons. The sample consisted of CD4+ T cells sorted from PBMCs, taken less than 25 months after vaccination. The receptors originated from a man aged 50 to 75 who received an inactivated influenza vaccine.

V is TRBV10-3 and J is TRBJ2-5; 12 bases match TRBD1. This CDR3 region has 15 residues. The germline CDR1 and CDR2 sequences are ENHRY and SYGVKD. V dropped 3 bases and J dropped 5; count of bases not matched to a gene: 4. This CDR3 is CAISDRDRGLETQYF. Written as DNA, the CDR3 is TGTGCCATCAGTGACCGGGACAGGGGGCTTGAGACCCAGTACTTC.

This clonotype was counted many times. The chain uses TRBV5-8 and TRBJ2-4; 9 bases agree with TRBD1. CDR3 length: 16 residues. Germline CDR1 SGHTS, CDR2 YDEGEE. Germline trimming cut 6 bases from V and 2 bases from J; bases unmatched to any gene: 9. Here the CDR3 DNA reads TGTGCCAGCAACTTCCCCGGGACAGGGACCAAAAACATTCAGTACTTC. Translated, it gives CASNFPGTGTKNIQYF.

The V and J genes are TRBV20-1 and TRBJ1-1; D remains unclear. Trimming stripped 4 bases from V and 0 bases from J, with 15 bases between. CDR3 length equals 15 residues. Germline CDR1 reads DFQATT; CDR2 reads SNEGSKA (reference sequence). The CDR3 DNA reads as TGCAGTGCTAAGTTTTATAGCGGCATGAACACTGAAGCTTTCTTT. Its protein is CSAKFYSGMNTEAFF.

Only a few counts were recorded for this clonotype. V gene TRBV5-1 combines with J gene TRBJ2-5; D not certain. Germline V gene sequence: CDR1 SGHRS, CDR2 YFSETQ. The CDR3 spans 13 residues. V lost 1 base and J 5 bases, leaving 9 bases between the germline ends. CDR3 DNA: TGCGCCAGCAGCTTGAAGCGCTCCGAGACCCAGTACTTC. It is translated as CASSLKRSETQYF.